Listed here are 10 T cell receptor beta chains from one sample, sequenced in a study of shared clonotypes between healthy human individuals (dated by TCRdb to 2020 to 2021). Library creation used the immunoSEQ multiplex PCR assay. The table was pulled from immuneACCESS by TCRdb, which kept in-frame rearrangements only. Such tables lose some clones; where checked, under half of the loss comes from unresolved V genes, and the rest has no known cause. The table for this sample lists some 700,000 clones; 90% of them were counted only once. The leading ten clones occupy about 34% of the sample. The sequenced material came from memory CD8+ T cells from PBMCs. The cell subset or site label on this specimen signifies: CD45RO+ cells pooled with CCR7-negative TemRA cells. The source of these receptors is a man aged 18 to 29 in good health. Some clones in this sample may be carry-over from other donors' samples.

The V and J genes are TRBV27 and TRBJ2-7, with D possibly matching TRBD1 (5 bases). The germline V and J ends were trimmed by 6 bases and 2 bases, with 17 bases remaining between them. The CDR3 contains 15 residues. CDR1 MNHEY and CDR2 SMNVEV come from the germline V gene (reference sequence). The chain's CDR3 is CASRYGAVPTYEQYF. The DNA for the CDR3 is TGTGCCAGCAGGTATGGGGCCGTACCCACCTACGAGCAGTACTTC.

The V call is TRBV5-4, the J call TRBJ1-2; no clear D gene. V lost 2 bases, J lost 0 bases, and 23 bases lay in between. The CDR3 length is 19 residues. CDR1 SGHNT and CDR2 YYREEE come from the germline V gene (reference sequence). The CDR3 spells CASSFEVPGKSPPNYGYTF. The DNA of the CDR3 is TGTGCCAGCAGCTTCGAGGTTCCAGGAAAATCCCCCCCTAACTATGGCTACACCTTC.

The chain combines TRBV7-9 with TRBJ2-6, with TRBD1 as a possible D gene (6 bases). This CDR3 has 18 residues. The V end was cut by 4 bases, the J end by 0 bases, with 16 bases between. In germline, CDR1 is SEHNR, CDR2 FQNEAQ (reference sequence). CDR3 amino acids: CASSSPGGLYSGANVLTF. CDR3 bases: TGTGCCAGCAGCTCACCTGGGGGCCTATACTCTGGGGCCAACGTCCTGACTTTC.

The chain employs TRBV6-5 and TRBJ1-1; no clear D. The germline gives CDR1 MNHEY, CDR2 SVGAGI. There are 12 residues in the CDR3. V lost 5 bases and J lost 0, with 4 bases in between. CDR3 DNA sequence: TGTGCCAGCAGTAGATTGAACACTGAAGCTTTCTTT. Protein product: CASSRLNTEAFF.

This chain's CDR3 is CASSQDVGEATDTQYF. DNA for the CDR3: TGTGCCAGCAGCCAAGATGTGGGGGAAGCCACAGATACGCAGTATTTT. This chain uses TRBV4-2 with TRBJ2-3; perhaps D is TRBD1 or TRBD2 (5 bases each). With 0 bases removed from V and 2 bases from J, the gap between germline ends came to 12 bases. The CDR3 extends over 16 amino acids. From germline, CDR1 is LGHNA and CDR2 YNFKEQ.

The CDR3 region has the DNA TGTGCCAGCAGTTCCCGGATACTAGCGGGAGAAGGGCGGAGAGACACCGGGGAGCTGTTTTTT. Its protein is CASSSRILAGEGRRDTGELFF. The V call is TRBV27, the J call TRBJ2-2; 11 bases map to TRBD2. CDR3 length: 21 amino acids. Trimming at V came to 4 bases and at J to 3 bases, leaving 19 bases not matched to a gene. Looked up from germline, CDR1 is MNHEY and CDR2 is SMNVEV (reference sequence).

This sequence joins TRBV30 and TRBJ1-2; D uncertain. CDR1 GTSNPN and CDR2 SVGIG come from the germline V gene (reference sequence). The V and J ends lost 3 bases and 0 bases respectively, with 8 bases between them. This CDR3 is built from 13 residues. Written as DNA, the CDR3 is TGTGCCTGGAGCTGGATTTCTAACTATGGCTACACCTTC. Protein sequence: CAWSWISNYGYTF.

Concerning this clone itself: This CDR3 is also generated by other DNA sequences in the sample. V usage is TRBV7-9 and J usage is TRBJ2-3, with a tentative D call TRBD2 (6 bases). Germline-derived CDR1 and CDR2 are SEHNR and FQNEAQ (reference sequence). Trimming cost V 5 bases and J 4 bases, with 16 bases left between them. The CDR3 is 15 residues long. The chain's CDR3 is CASSPTGGGPDTQYF. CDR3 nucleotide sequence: TGTGCCAGCAGCCCCACTGGGGGAGGTCCAGATACGCAGTATTTT.

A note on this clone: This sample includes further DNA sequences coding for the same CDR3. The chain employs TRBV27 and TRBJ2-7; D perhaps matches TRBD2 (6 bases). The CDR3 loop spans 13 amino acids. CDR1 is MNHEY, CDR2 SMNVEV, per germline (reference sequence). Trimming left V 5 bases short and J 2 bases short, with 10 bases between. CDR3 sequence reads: CASSPGVPYEQYF. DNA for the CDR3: TGTGCCAGCAGTCCGGGAGTCCCCTACGAGCAGTACTTC.

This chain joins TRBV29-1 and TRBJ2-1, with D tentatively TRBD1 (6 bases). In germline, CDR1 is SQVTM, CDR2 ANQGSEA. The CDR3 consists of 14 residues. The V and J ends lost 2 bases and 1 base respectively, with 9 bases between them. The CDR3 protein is CSVEMGASYNEQFF. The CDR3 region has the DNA TGCAGCGTTGAAATGGGGGCTTCCTACAATGAGCAGTTCTTC.